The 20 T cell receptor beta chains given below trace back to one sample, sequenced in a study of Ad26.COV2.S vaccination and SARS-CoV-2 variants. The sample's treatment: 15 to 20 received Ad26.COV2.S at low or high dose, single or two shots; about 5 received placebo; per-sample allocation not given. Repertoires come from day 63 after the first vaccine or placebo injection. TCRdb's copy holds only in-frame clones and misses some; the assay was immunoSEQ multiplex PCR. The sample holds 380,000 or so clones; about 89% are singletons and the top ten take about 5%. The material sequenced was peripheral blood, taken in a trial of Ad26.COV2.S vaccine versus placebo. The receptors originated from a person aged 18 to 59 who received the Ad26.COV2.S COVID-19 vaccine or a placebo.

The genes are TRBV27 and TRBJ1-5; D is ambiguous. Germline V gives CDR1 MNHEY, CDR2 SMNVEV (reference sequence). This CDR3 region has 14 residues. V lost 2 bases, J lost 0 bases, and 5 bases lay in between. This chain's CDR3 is CASSLMGSNQPQHF. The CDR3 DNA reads TGTGCCAGCAGTTTAATGGGTAGCAATCAGCCCCAGCATTTT.

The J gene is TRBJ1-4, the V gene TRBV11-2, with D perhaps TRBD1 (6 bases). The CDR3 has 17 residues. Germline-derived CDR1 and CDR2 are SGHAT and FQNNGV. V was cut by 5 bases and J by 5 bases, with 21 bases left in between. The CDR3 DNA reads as TGTGCCAGCAGCCCAAAGGAGTATTGGGGGGCGAATGAAAAACTGTTTTTT. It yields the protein CASSPKEYWGANEKLFF.

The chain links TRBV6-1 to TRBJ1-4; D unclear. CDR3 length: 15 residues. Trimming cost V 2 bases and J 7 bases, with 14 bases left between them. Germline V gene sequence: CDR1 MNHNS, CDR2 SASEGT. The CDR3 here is CASSEYSGFGEKLFF. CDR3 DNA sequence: TGTGCCAGCAGTGAATATTCAGGCTTCGGTGAAAAACTGTTTTTT.

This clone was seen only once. This CDR3 is CASSQQGFGANVLTF. CDR3 sequence (DNA): TGTGCCAGCAGCCAGCAGGGTTTTGGGGCCAACGTCCTGACTTTC. The chain combines TRBV7-2 with TRBJ2-6; possibly TRBD1 for D (5 bases). Germline CDR1 SGHTA, CDR2 FQGNSA. The CDR3 contains 15 residues. V lost 5 bases to trimming and J lost 3 bases, with 11 bases between them.

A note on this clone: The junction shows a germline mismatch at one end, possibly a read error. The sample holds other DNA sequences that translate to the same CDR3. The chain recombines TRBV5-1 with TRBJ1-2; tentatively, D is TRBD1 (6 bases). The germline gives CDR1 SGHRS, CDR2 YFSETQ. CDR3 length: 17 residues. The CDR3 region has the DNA TGCGCCAGCAGTTTGGGGGCCTCCATCAGGTCTAACTATGGCTACACCTTC. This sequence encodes CASSLGASIRSNYGYTF.

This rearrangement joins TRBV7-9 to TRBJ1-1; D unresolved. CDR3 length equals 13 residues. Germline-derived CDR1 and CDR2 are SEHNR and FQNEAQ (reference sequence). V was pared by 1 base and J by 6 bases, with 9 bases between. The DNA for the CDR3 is TGTGCCAGCAGCTTAGGGGTGTCCTCTGAAGCTTTCTTT. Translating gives CASSLGVSSEAFF.

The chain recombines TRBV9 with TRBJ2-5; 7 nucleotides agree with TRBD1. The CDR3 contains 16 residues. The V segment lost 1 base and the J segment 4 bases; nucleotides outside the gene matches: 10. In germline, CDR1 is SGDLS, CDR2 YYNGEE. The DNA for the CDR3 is TGTGCCAGCAGCGTACGTGACAGGGCAGTTGTAGAGACCCAGTACTTC. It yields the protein CASSVRDRAVVETQYF.

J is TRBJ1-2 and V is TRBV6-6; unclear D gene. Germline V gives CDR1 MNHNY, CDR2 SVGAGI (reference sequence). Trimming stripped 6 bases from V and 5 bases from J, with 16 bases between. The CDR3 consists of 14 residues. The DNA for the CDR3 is TGTGCCAGCAGCACCTCGGTGCTACAATATGGCTACACCTTC. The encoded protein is CASSTSVLQYGYTF.

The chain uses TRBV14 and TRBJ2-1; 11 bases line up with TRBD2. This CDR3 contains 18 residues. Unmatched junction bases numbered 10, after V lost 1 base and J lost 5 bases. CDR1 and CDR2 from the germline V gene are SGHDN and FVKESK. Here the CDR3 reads CASSQVRRASGRNNEQFF. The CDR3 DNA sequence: TGTGCCAGCAGCCAAGTTAGGAGGGCTAGCGGGAGGAACAATGAGCAGTTCTTC.

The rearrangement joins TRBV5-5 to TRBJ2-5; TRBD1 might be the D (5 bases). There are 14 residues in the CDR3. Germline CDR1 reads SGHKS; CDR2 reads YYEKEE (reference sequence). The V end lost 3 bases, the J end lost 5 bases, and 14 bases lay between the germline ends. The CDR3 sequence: CASSSQTVWETQYF. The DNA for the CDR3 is TGTGCCAGCAGCTCGCAGACAGTTTGGGAGACCCAGTACTTC.

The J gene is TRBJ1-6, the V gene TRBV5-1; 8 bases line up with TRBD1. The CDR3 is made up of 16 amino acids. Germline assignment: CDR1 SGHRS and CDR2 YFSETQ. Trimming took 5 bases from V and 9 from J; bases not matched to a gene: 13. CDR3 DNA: TGCGCCAGCAGATCTATGGACAGGGTGGCGGGTTCACCCCTCCACTTT. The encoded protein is CASRSMDRVAGSPLHF.

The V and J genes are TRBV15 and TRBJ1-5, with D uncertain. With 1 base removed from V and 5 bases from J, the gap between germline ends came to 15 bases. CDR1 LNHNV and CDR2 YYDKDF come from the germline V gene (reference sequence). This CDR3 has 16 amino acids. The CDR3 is CATSRGVEGTYQPQHF. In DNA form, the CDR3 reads TGTGCCACCAGCAGAGGAGTGGAGGGAACGTATCAGCCCCAGCATTTT.

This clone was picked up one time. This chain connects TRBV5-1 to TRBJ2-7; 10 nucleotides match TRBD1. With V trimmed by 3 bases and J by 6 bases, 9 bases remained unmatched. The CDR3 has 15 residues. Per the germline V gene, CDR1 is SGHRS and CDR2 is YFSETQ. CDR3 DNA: TGCGCCAGCAGCTCGGGACAGGGGAATCCACTCGAGCAGTACTTC. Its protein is CASSSGQGNPLEQYF. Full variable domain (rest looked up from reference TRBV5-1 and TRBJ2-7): KAGVTQTPRYLIKTRGQQVTLSCSPISGHRSVSWYQQTPGQGLQFLFEYFSETQRNKGNFPGRFSGRQFSNSRSEMNVSTLELGDSALYLCASSSGQGNPLEQYFGPGTRLTVT.

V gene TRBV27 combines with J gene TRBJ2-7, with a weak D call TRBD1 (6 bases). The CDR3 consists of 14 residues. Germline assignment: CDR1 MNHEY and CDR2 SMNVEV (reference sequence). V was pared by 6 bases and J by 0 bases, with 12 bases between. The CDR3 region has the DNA TGTGCCAGCAGGCAGGACAGCCTCTCCTACGAGCAGTACTTC. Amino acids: CASRQDSLSYEQYF.

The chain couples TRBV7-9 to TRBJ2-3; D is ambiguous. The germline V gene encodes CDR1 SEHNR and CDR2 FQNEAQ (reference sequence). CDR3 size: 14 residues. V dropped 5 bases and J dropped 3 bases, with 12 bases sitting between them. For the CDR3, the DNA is TGTGCCAGCAGCCCGGTCCCCAATACAGATACGCAGTATTTT. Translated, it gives CASSPVPNTDTQYF.

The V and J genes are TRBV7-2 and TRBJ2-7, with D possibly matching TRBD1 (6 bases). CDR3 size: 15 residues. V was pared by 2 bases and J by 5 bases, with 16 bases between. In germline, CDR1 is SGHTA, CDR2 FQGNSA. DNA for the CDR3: TGTGCCAGCAGCTTAAGGGGGTCGACGGCCAACGAGCAGTACTTC. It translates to CASSLRGSTANEQYF. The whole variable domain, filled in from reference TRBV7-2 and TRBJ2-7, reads GAGVSQSPSNKVTEKGKDVELRCDPISGHTALYWYRQSLGQGLEFLIYFQGNSAPDKSGLPSDRFSAERTGGSVSTLTIQRTQQEDSAVYLCASSLRGSTANEQYFGPGTRLTVT.

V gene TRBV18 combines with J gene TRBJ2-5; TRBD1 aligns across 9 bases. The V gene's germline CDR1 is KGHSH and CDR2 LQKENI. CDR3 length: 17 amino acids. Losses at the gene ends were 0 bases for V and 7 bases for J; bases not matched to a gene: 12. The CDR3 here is CASSPPVWDRDFGTQYF. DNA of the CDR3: TGTGCCAGCTCACCACCTGTATGGGACAGGGATTTCGGGACCCAGTACTTC.

CDR3 protein: CASLHRDHGPSNYGYTF. DNA for the CDR3: TGTGCCAGTTTGCACCGGGACCATGGTCCTTCTAACTATGGCTACACCTTC. The chain links TRBV19 to TRBJ1-2; TRBD1 might be the D (5 bases). Trimming left V 8 bases short and J 0 bases short, with 22 bases between. Germline V CDR1 and CDR2: LNHDA, SQIVND (reference sequence). CDR3 size: 17 residues.

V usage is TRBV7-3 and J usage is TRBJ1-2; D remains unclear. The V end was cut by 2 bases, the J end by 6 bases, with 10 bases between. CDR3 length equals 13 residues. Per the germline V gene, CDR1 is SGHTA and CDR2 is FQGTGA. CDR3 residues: CASSLEGGDGYTF. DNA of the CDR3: TGTGCCAGCAGCTTAGAGGGTGGGGATGGCTACACCTTC.

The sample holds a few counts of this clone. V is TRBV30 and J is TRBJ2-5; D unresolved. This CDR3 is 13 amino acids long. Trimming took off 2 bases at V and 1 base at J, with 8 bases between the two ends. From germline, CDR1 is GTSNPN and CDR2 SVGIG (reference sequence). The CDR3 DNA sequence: TGTGCCTGGAGTTCCCCCCCCCAAGAGACCCAGTACTTC. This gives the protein CAWSSPPQETQYF.